A single sample is the source of the 10 T cell receptor beta chains below, sequenced in a study of T cells in tuberculosis. TCRdb keeps only in-frame clones here, not all; method: immunoSEQ multiplex PCR. The sample records some 20,000 clones, approximately 92% being singletons. Sequenced input: PBMCs. The receptors stem from a donor aged 10 to 29 with latent tuberculosis or without tuberculosis infection.

The rearrangement uses TRBV5-4 and TRBJ1-2; TRBD1 agrees at 12 bases. This CDR3 has 14 amino acids. Per the germline V gene, CDR1 is SGHNT and CDR2 is YYREEE (reference sequence). V lost 8 bases to trimming and J lost 3 bases; unmatched junction nucleotides: 5. CDR3 coding DNA: TGTGCCAGTAGCGGGACAGGGGGCGACTATGGCTACACCTTC. Protein: CASSGTGGDYGYTF. Drawing the rest from reference TRBV5-4 and TRBJ1-2, the complete variable domain is ETGVTQSPTHLIKTRGQQVTLRCSSQSGHNTVSWYQQALGQGPQFIFQYYREEENGRGNFPPRFSGLQFPNYSSELNVNALELDDSALYLCASSGTGGDYGYTFGSGTRLTVV.

This rearrangement joins TRBV29-1 to TRBJ1-2; possible D gene TRBD1, 5 bases. Germline V CDR1 and CDR2: SQVTM, ANQGSEA. The CDR3 spans 11 residues. Trimming stripped 6 bases from V and 4 bases from J, with 9 bases between. The CDR3 DNA reads as TGCAGCGTCGGCGGGGGCTATGGCTACACCTTC. Translation gives CSVGGGYGYTF. The full variable domain, rest sourced from reference TRBV29-1 and TRBJ1-2, is SAVISQKPSRDICQRGTSLTIQCQVDSQVTMMFWYRQQPGQSLTLIATANQGSEATYESGFVIDKFPISRPNLTFSTLTVSNMSPEDSSIYLCSVGGGYGYTFGSGTRLTVV.

This clone showed up just once. The chain uses TRBV11-2 and TRBJ1-1; 7 bases map to TRBD1. This CDR3 contains 17 residues. CDR1 and CDR2 (germline): SGHAT, FQNNGV. V dropped 5 bases and J dropped 1; count of bases not matched to a gene: 13. The CDR3: CASSPSFRDSSNTEAFF. Written as DNA, the CDR3 is TGTGCCAGCAGCCCGTCCTTTAGGGACAGTTCGAACACTGAAGCTTTCTTT.

The chain combines TRBV6-5 with TRBJ2-7; 9 bases agree with TRBD2. CDR3 length: 14 residues. Germline V CDR1 and CDR2: MNHEY, SVGAGI. V shed 2 bases and J 4 bases; nucleotides not matched to a gene: 3. The CDR3 loop is CASSYGGGGYEQYF. DNA for the CDR3: TGTGCCAGCAGTTACGGCGGGGGGGGTTACGAGCAGTACTTC.

This clone was observed a single time. The chain uses TRBV5-6 and TRBJ2-3, with 9 positions matching TRBD2. V lost 2 bases and J lost 2; bases outside the gene matches: 12. CDR3 length: 18 amino acids. Germline V CDR1 and CDR2: SGHDT, YYEEEE. The CDR3 loop reads CASSFPVGLATPTDTQYF. The DNA for the CDR3 is TGTGCCAGCAGCTTCCCGGTCGGACTAGCGACCCCCACAGATACGCAGTATTTT. The whole variable domain, remainder taken from reference TRBV5-6 and TRBJ2-3, is DAGVTQSPTHLIKTRGQQVTLRCSPKSGHDTVSWYQQALGQGPQFIFQYYEEEERQRGNFPDRFSGHQFPNYSSELNVNALLLGDSALYLCASSFPVGLATPTDTQYFGPGTRLTVL.

V is TRBV6-1 and J is TRBJ1-1; the D gene is possibly TRBD1 (5 bases). Germline V CDR1 and CDR2: MNHNS, SASEGT. The length of the CDR3 is 16 residues. The V gene lost 2 bases and the J gene lost 3 bases, with 16 bases spanning the gap. The CDR3 DNA follows: TGTGCCAGCAGTGAACCTGGCAGGGTCTCGTACACTGAAGCTTTCTTT. Its translation: CASSEPGRVSYTEAFF.

V and J are TRBV4-1 and TRBJ1-6, with 8 bases fitting TRBD1. Germline V lookup: CDR1 MGHRA, CDR2 YSYEKL. J was trimmed by 6 bases and V by 4 bases; bases with no gene match: 2. The length of the CDR3 is 14 residues. In DNA form, the CDR3 reads TGCGCCAGCAGCCTCGACAGGGGTAATTCACCCCTCCACTTT. This encodes CASSLDRGNSPLHF.

The chain couples TRBV4-1 to TRBJ1-5; D not resolved. Germline V CDR1 and CDR2: MGHRA, YSYEKL. Deletions cut 0 bases from V and 0 bases from J, with 15 bases between. The CDR3 has 18 amino acids. The CDR3, as DNA: TGCGCCAGCAGCCAAGAAGGTCGGCGGTCGGGTAGCAATCAGCCCCAGCATTTT. Protein: CASSQEGRRSGSNQPQHF.

The chain employs TRBV29-1 and TRBJ1-2, with unresolved D. CDR3 length: 13 residues. V lost 1 base, J lost 5 bases, and 11 bases lay in between. Germline V gene lookup returns CDR1 SQVTM and CDR2 ANQGSEA. The CDR3 DNA reads as TGCAGCGTTGAAGGGGCAGAGCATTATGGCTACACCTTC. Translation: CSVEGAEHYGYTF.

This chain links TRBV11-2 with TRBJ1-1; TRBD1 might be the D (5 bases). V lost 4 bases, J lost 1 base, and 16 bases lay in between. The CDR3 loop spans 16 amino acids. Germline V gene sequence: CDR1 SGHAT, CDR2 FQNNGV. The CDR3, as DNA: TGTGCCAGCAGCTATCTCAGGGATGGGTGGAACACTGAAGCTTTCTTT. It codes for CASSYLRDGWNTEAFF.